This T cell receptor beta chain was found in a study of shared clonotypes between healthy human individuals. Every subset had its genomic DNA shared out evenly among several immunoSEQ plates. Assay: immunoSEQ multiplex PCR; the TCRdb copy retains only in-frame clones and omits some. The data show around 2.3 million clones, more than 90% seen once. Trimming at V came to 5 bases and at J to 4 bases, leaving 4 bases not matched to a gene. Germline V gene sequence: CDR1 SEHNR, CDR2 FQNEAQ (reference sequence). CDR3 length: 15 amino acids. The source material was naive CD4+ T cells sorted from blood. Subset noted: CD45RA+ positively selected. The receptor's source is a man in his late teens or twenties in good health. V usage is TRBV7-9 and J usage is TRBJ2-3; 12 bases align to TRBD2. The CDR3 DNA is TGTGCCAGCAGCCCTAGCGGGGGGGTCGCAGATACGCAGTATTTT. It codes for CASSPSGGVADTQYF.